The 6 T cell receptor beta chains in this list originate from one sample, sequenced in a study of cytomegalovirus exposure and HLA in healthy donors. A multiplex PCR was run with 60 Vbeta primers and 13 Jbeta primers. Generated by immunoSEQ multiplex PCR, the TCRdb table keeps only in-frame clones and is missing some. Here the sample spans about 140,000 clones, 65% to 85% being singletons. Material for sequencing was PBMCs. These receptors all come from a male donor in good health and CMV-seronegative.

A note on this clone: An end of the junction does not agree with germline; a read error may underlie this. The rearrangement uses TRBV5-4 and TRBJ2-7, with 7 bases identical to TRBD2. The length of the CDR3 is 18 residues. The V gene's germline CDR1 is SGHNT and CDR2 YYREEE (reference sequence). The CDR3 DNA reads TGCGCCAGCAGCCAAAGTACGGGGATTCGCGGGAGTAGCCACGAGCAGTACTTC. Translated: CASSQSTGIRGSSHEQYF.

This clone was recorded once. The chain carries TRBV27 and TRBJ1-1, with TRBD1 matching 12 bases. V gave up 9 bases and J gave up 3 bases; unmatched junction bases: 17. Germline V gives CDR1 MNHEY, CDR2 SMNVEV (reference sequence). The CDR3 totals 18 residues. The CDR3 DNA follows: TGTGCCAGTCAAGGGACAGGGGGCTTTAGTAGGGGTTACACTGAAGCTTTCTTT. This translates into CASQGTGGFSRGYTEAFF.

This clone was seen a single time. The V and J genes are TRBV28 and TRBJ2-2; 7 bases are shared with TRBD1. The germline V gene has CDR1 MDHEN and CDR2 SYDVKM. V lost 6 bases, J lost 6 bases, and 7 bases stayed unmatched. This CDR3 is built from 14 residues. CDR3: CASRTTGSSGELFF. CDR3 coding DNA: TGTGCCAGCAGAACGACAGGGAGCTCCGGGGAGCTGTTTTTT.

The J gene is TRBJ2-1, the V gene TRBV7-2; D remains ambiguous. Trimming left V 1 base short and J 9 bases short, with 13 bases between. There are 14 residues in the CDR3. From germline, CDR1 is SGHTA and CDR2 FQGNSA. CDR3 sequence: CASSLVLGPGEQFF. In DNA form, the CDR3 reads TGTGCCAGCAGCTTAGTTCTGGGCCCCGGTGAGCAGTTCTTC.

In its sample, this clone was seen a few times. This rearrangement joins TRBV27 to TRBJ1-5; the match to TRBD1 covers 8 bases. This CDR3 is 14 amino acids long. The trim removed 4 bases at V and 5 bases at J, leaving 4 bases unmatched. From germline, CDR1 is MNHEY and CDR2 SMNVEV (reference sequence). The CDR3 DNA is TGTGCCAGCAGTTGGACAGGGACGCATCAGCCCCAGCATTTT. It yields the protein CASSWTGTHQPQHF.

V is TRBV18 and J is TRBJ2-2; 8 nucleotides line up with TRBD2. Germline V lookup: CDR1 KGHSH, CDR2 LQKENI. With V trimmed by 1 base and J by 3 bases, 13 bases remained unmatched. The CDR3 spans 19 residues. CDR3 loop: CASSPLGASGWIDTGELFF. Written as DNA, the CDR3 is TGTGCCAGCTCACCACTCGGAGCTAGCGGGTGGATAGACACCGGGGAGCTGTTTTTT.